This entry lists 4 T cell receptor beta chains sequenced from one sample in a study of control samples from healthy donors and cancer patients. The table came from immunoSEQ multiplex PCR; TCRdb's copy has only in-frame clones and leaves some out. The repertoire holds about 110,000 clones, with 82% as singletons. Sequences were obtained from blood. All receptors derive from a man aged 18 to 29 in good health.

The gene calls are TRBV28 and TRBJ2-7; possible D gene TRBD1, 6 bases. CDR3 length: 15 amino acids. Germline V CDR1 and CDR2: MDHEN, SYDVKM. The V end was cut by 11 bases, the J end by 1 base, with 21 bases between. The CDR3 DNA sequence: TGTGCCGCAGGTGAAACAGGGCCTTTTTCCTACGAGCAGTACTTC. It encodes CAAGETGPFSYEQYF.

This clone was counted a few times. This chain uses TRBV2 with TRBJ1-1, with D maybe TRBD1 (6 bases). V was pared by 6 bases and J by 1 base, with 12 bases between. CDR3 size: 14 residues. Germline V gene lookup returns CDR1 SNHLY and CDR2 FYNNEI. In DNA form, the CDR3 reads TGTGCCAGCAGCGGGGGCTCGAGGAACACTGAAGCTTTCTTT. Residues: CASSGGSRNTEAFF.

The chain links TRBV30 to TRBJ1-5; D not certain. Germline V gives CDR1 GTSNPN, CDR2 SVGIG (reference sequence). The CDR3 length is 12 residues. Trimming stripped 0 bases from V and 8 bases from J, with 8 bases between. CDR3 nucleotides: TGTGCCTGGAGTGTACAAGGGAAGCCCCAGCATTTT. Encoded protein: CAWSVQGKPQHF.

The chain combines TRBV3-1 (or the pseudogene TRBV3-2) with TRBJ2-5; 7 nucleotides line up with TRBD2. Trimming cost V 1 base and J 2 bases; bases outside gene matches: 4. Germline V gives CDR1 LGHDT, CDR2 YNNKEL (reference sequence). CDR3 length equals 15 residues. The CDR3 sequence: CASSQARGSQETQYF. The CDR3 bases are TGTGCCAGCAGCCAAGCGCGGGGGTCTCAAGAGACCCAGTACTTC.